The 15 T cell receptor beta chains listed next were all sequenced from one sample in a study of CD8 T cells in Susac syndrome. Random-hexamer reverse transcription was applied to roughly 0.5 to 1 ug RNA. TCRdb redid the calling of the immunoSEQ multiplex PCR reads with MiXCR, one entry per CDR3 protein. The table lists 150,000 or so distinct CDR3 sequences, around 95% of them singletons. Sequencing was performed on CD4+ T cells from PBMCs. Receptor source: a human donor with Susac syndrome.

The rearrangement joins TRBV3-1 to TRBJ1-1, with D possibly TRBD1 on 5 matching bases. This CDR3 is built from 12 residues. From germline, CDR1 is LGHDT and CDR2 YNNKEL (reference sequence). V gave up 3 bases and J gave up 14 bases, with 16 bases separating them. The DNA of the CDR3 is TGTGCCAGCAGCCAGAAAGGGGATTCCGCCTTCTTT. Residues: CASSQKGDSAFF.

The DNA for the CDR3 is TGTGCCTGGGGGGACTTTCAAGAGACCCAGTACTTC. This translates into CAWGDFQETQYF. The rearrangement links TRBV30 to TRBJ2-5; possibly TRBD2 for D (6 bases). V was trimmed by 5 bases and J by 2 bases, leaving 9 bases between them. The V gene's germline CDR1 is GTSNPN and CDR2 SVGIG (reference sequence). The CDR3 extends over 12 amino acids.

The rearrangement links TRBV7-9 to TRBJ2-1; D gene unclear. The CDR3 extends over 11 amino acids. Germline V CDR1 and CDR2: SEHNR, FQNEAQ (reference sequence). The V end was cut by 2 bases, the J end by 8 bases, with 4 bases between. In nucleotides, the CDR3 is TGTGCCAGCAGCTTATCCGATGAGCAGTTCTTC. Encoded protein: CASSLSDEQFF.

The chain has TRBV2 and TRBJ2-5, with 9 bases that match TRBD1. CDR1 is SNHLY and CDR2 is FYNNEI in the germline V gene. V trimming: 4 bases; J trimming: 6 bases; junction bases outside the gene matches: 3. This CDR3 comprises 13 residues. In DNA form, the CDR3 reads TGTGCCAGCAGTGGTGGGACAGGGAAGACCCAGTACTTC. This translates into CASSGGTGKTQYF. The full variable domain, completed using reference TRBV2 and TRBJ2-5, is EPEVTQTPSHQVTQMGQEVILRCVPISNHLYFYWYRQILGQKVEFLVSFYNNEISEKSEIFDDQFSVERPDGSNFTLKIRSTKLEDSAMYFCASSGGTGKTQYFGPGTRLLVL.

The chain carries TRBV4-2 and TRBJ2-5; D is tentatively TRBD1 or TRBD2 (6 bases each). Trimming took 1 base from V and 4 from J, leaving 16 bases between them. CDR1 is LGHNA and CDR2 is YNFKEQ in the germline V gene. The CDR3 sequence is 16 residues long. CDR3 loop: CASSQGKEGVGETQYF. The CDR3 DNA reads as TGTGCCAGCAGCCAAGGGAAGGAGGGGGTCGGAGAGACCCAGTACTTC.

The chain uses TRBV27 and TRBJ2-7; D may be TRBD1 (5 bases). Germline CDR1 reads MNHEY; CDR2 reads SMNVEV (reference sequence). V shed 5 bases and J shed 0 bases, with 17 bases lying between them. CDR3 length equals 16 residues. The CDR3 nucleotides are TGTGCCAGCAGTCCCCTGGGGCAGGGAAGCTCCTACGAGCAGTACTTC. It codes for CASSPLGQGSSYEQYF.

The chain recombines TRBV13 with TRBJ1-5; no firm D call. The length of the CDR3 is 15 residues. The germline gives CDR1 PRHDT, CDR2 FYEKMQ (reference sequence). V was trimmed by 6 bases and J by 0 bases, leaving 12 bases between them. CDR3 amino acids: CASSYGLDSNQPQHF. The CDR3 DNA reads as TGTGCCAGCAGTTACGGACTGGATAGCAATCAGCCCCAGCATTTT.

The chain has TRBV30 and TRBJ1-2; 7 bases line up with TRBD1. V lost 2 bases to trimming and J lost 8 bases; unmatched junction nucleotides: 5. The CDR3 extends over 12 amino acids. Germline V lookup: CDR1 GTSNPN, CDR2 SVGIG (reference sequence). CDR3 amino acids: CAWSSPGGGYTF. CDR3 nucleotides: TGTGCCTGGAGTAGCCCAGGGGGAGGCTACACCTTC. The full variable domain, its missing parts supplied by reference TRBV30 and TRBJ1-2, is SQTIHQWPATLVQPVGSPLSLECTVEGTSNPNLYWYRQAAGRGLQLLFYSVGIGQISSEVPQNLSASRPQDRQFILSSKKLLLSDSGFYLCAWSSPGGGYTFGSGTRLTVV.

This clonotype was detected a few times. The chain carries TRBV3-1 and TRBJ2-6, with TRBD1 identical over 9 bases. J lost 0 bases, V lost 4 bases, and 13 bases had no gene match. Germline-derived CDR1 and CDR2 are LGHDT and YNNKEL (reference sequence). The CDR3 has 20 residues. The chain's CDR3 is CASSPTGTGRSLSGANVLTF. The CDR3 bases are TGTGCCAGCAGCCCCACCGGGACAGGGAGGTCCCTCTCTGGGGCCAACGTCCTGACTTTC. Using reference TRBV3-1 and TRBJ2-6 for the parts outside the CDR3, the full variable domain is DTAVSQTPKYLVTQMGNDKSIKCEQNLGHDTMYWYKQDSKKFLKIMFSYNNKELIINETVPNRFSPKSPDKAHLNLHINSLELGDSAVYFCASSPTGTGRSLSGANVLTFGAGSRLTVL.

The rearrangement links TRBV30 to TRBJ1-1; 10 nucleotides match TRBD1. Germline values: CDR1 GTSNPN, CDR2 SVGIG (reference sequence). J lost 5 bases, V lost 4 bases, and 13 bases had no gene match. This CDR3 has 16 residues. The CDR3 DNA sequence: TGTGCCTGGACCCTACGGGGGACAGGGGTTCGAACTGAAGCTTTCTTT. As protein: CAWTLRGTGVRTEAFF.

The genes are TRBV7-2 and TRBJ2-5; the match to TRBD2 covers 10 bases. CDR3 length: 16 amino acids. V trimming: 2 bases; J trimming: 2 bases; junction bases outside the gene matches: 5. From germline, CDR1 is SGHTA and CDR2 FQGNSA. CDR3 sequence (DNA): TGTGCCAGCAGCTTAATCCCAGCGGGAGGGCAAGAGACCCAGTACTTC. Its translation: CASSLIPAGGQETQYF.

The gene calls are TRBV4-1 and TRBJ1-1; 9 nucleotides agree with TRBD1. This CDR3 has 15 amino acids. CDR1 is MGHRA, CDR2 YSYEKL, per germline. The V segment lost 3 bases and the J segment 5 bases; nucleotides outside the gene matches: 7. DNA for the CDR3: TGCGCCAGCAGCCACGGGGACAGGGATGGTACTGAAGCTTTCTTT. Protein product: CASSHGDRDGTEAFF.

This chain uses TRBV15 with TRBJ1-1; 10 bases are a match to TRBD1. The CDR3 runs 15 residues. Germline V CDR1 and CDR2: LNHNV, YYDKDF (reference sequence). J lost 5 bases, V lost 5 bases, and 8 bases had no gene match. CDR3 sequence: CATSGGDRGRTEAFF. The CDR3 DNA follows: TGTGCCACCAGCGGGGGGGACAGGGGTCGTACTGAAGCTTTCTTT.

The chain is built from TRBV9 and TRBJ1-6; no reliable D call. Deletions cut 0 bases from V and 10 bases from J, with 11 bases between. The CDR3 has 14 amino acids. Germline V gene sequence: CDR1 SGDLS, CDR2 YYNGEE. CDR3 amino acids: CASSVGAGVSPLHF. CDR3 coding DNA: TGTGCCAGCAGCGTAGGGGCAGGCGTATCACCCCTCCACTTT.

This chain joins TRBV12-3 or TRBV12-4 and TRBJ1-3, with D possibly being TRBD1 (6 bases). CDR3 length: 15 residues. Deletions cut 7 bases from V and 2 bases from J, with 15 bases between. The CDR3 here is CASTRTEETGNTIYF. CDR3 nucleotide sequence: TGTGCCAGCACTAGGACAGAAGAAACTGGAAACACCATATATTTT.